The 25 T cell receptor beta chains reported below all come from one sample, sequenced in a study of blood T cell repertoires in COVID-19 (dated by TCRdb to 2018 to 2021). The library was produced with the immunoSEQ multiplex PCR assay. In its TCRdb copy, this immuneACCESS table keeps in-frame sequences only and misses some clones. Where compared with another copy, unresolved V genes explain less than half of these, and the others have no known cause. This sample gives about 480,000 clones in total; 75% to 90% of them show up just once. Together, the top ten hold 0.7% to 1% of the sample. The sample consisted of peripheral blood. These receptors were collected from a man between 18 and 29 years old with COVID-19, enrolled during active disease.

The V gene is TRBV4-1, the J gene TRBJ2-1; 7 bases align to TRBD2. V shed 1 base and J 2 bases; nucleotides not matched to a gene: 2. The CDR3 consists of 15 residues. Germline V gives CDR1 MGHRA, CDR2 YSYEKL. The CDR3 loop reads CASSQAREAYNEQFF. Written as DNA, the CDR3 is TGCGCCAGCAGCCAAGCCCGGGAGGCCTACAATGAGCAGTTCTTC.

This chain links TRBV14 with TRBJ2-1, with no clear D. There are 13 residues in the CDR3. Germline lookup yields CDR1 SGHDN and CDR2 FVKESK. V was clipped by 0 bases and J by 4 bases, with 4 bases between them. The CDR3 loop reads CASSQDLYNEQFF. The CDR3 region has the DNA TGTGCCAGCAGCCAAGATCTGTACAATGAGCAGTTCTTC.

CDR3 loop: CASSQFSGGDTDTQYF. The CDR3 nucleotides read TGTGCCAGCAGCCAATTTAGCGGGGGTGATACAGATACGCAGTATTTT. V and J are TRBV3-1 (or the pseudogene TRBV3-2) and TRBJ2-3, with TRBD2 identical over 9 bases. There are 16 residues in the CDR3. Germline CDR1 reads LGHDT; CDR2 reads YNNKEL (reference sequence). V was pared by 2 bases and J by 3 bases, with 6 bases of the junction left unmatched.

The chain recombines TRBV6-4 with TRBJ1-6, with a weak D call TRBD1 (5 bases). This CDR3 spans 13 amino acids. CDR1 MRHNA and CDR2 SNTAGT come from the germline V gene. V lost 4 bases, J lost 10 bases, and 11 bases lay in between. As DNA, the CDR3 is TGTGCCAGCAGTGCTGGGGAGGGGTCACCCCTCCACTTT. It encodes CASSAGEGSPLHF.

V and J are TRBV2 and TRBJ1-6; a weak D match, TRBD1 (6 bases). Germline CDR1 is SNHLY and CDR2 is FYNNEI. CDR3 length: 13 amino acids. V dropped 8 bases and J dropped 7 bases, with 12 bases sitting between them. The CDR3 bases are TGTGCCAGCCATGGACAGTCGAATTCACCCCTCCACTTT. The encoded protein is CASHGQSNSPLHF.

This clone was detected once. The chain recombines TRBV3-1 (or the pseudogene TRBV3-2) with TRBJ2-7, with TRBD1 as a possible D gene (6 bases). The V end was cut by 0 bases, the J end by 3 bases, with 9 bases between. There are 14 residues in the CDR3. Germline V gene data show CDR1 as LGHDT and CDR2 as YNNKEL (reference sequence). CDR3 DNA sequence: TGTGCCAGCAGCCAAGAGGGGGCTTACTACGAGCAGTACTTC. Its protein product is CASSQEGAYYEQYF.

This clone has more than one count but fewer than ten. This chain connects TRBV12-3 or TRBV12-4 to TRBJ1-2; D call uncertain. The CDR3 length is 13 residues. Deletions cut 3 bases from V and 6 bases from J, with 11 bases between. The CDR3 here is CASSLRRKHGYTF. CDR3 coding DNA: TGTGCCAGCAGTTTGAGGCGAAAGCATGGCTACACCTTC.

V gene TRBV2 combines with J gene TRBJ2-5; the match to TRBD2 covers 8 bases. This CDR3 has 14 residues. CDR1 is SNHLY and CDR2 is FYNNEI in the germline V gene. Trimming took 6 bases from V and 4 from J; bases not matched to a gene: 7. CDR3 nucleotide sequence: TGTGCCAGCAGACCGGGAGGGCCCACAGAGACCCAGTACTTC. Protein sequence: CASRPGGPTETQYF. The variable domain in full, completed from reference TRBV2 and TRBJ2-5, reads EPEVTQTPSHQVTQMGQEVILRCVPISNHLYFYWYRQILGQKVEFLVSFYNNEISEKSEIFDDQFSVERPDGSNFTLKIRSTKLEDSAMYFCASRPGGPTETQYFGPGTRLLVL.

The V call is TRBV29-1, the J call TRBJ2-4; possibly TRBD1 for D (5 bases). The CDR3 has 13 residues. V dropped 4 bases and J dropped 6 bases, with 13 bases sitting between them. Germline values: CDR1 SQVTM, CDR2 ANQGSEA. The CDR3, as DNA: TGCAGCGTTGTTTGGCTGACAGCAAACATTCAGTACTTC. Protein: CSVVWLTANIQYF.

Here the CDR3 DNA reads TGTGCCAGCAGCCAAGACTGGCTTGACTCACAAGAGACCCAGTACTTC. Translated, it gives CASSQDWLDSQETQYF. The gene calls are TRBV14 and TRBJ2-5; no reliable D call. Germline values: CDR1 SGHDN, CDR2 FVKESK. This CDR3 has 16 amino acids. V was cut by 0 bases and J by 2 bases, with 13 bases left in between. The entire variable domain, with the rest obtained from reference TRBV14 and TRBJ2-5, is as follows: EAGVTQFPSHSVIEKGQTVTLRCDPISGHDNLYWYRRVMGKEIKFLLHFVKESKQDESGMPNNRFLAERTGGTYSTLKVQPAELEDSGVYFCASSQDWLDSQETQYFGPGTRLLVL.

The V and J genes are TRBV5-1 and TRBJ2-3; 10 positions match TRBD2. There are 14 residues in the CDR3. The V and J ends lost 5 bases and 8 bases, in that order; junction bases with no gene match: 8. Looked up from germline, CDR1 is SGHRS and CDR2 is YFSETQ. CDR3 DNA sequence: TGCGCCAGCAGAATCTCTAGCGGGAGAGTTACGCAGTATTTT. Its translation: CASRISSGRVTQYF.

The chain couples TRBV12-2 to TRBJ2-5; TRBD1, as called in the table, went unchecked against the DNA. TRBV12-2 is a listed pseudogene. The CDR3 runs to 16 residues. The CDR3 DNA reads as TGTGCAAGTCGCCCCCGGACAGGGGTTTTCCATGGGACCCAGTACTTC. It translates to CASRPRTGVFHGTQYF.

This chain connects TRBV5-6 to TRBJ2-1; no definite D call. V was shortened by 5 bases and J by 5 bases, with 14 bases between the two germline ends. The CDR3 sequence is 14 residues long. From germline, CDR1 is SGHDT and CDR2 YYEEEE. This CDR3 is CASRGSAFDNEQFF. CDR3 in DNA: TGTGCCAGCAGGGGCTCTGCATTCGACAATGAGCAGTTCTTC.

This clone occurred once. This chain uses TRBV29-1 with TRBJ2-3; TRBD2 matches at 10 bases. CDR3 length: 15 amino acids. Germline lookup yields CDR1 SQVTM and CDR2 ANQGSEA. With 6 bases clipped from V and 2 bases from J, the junction kept 8 bases outside the gene matches. The CDR3 sequence is CSVRTSGVVTDTQYF. The CDR3 nucleotides are TGCAGCGTGAGGACTAGCGGCGTCGTCACAGATACGCAGTATTTT.

The chain is built from TRBV28 and TRBJ2-2, with D unclear. V gave up 6 bases and J gave up 8 bases, with 16 bases separating them. The V gene's germline CDR1 is MDHEN and CDR2 SYDVKM. The CDR3 is made up of 14 amino acids. The CDR3 DNA reads TGTGCCAGCAGCCGAGACTGGCAGTGGGGGGAGCTGTTTTTT. Protein sequence: CASSRDWQWGELFF. The whole variable domain, remainder taken from reference TRBV28 and TRBJ2-2, is DVKVTQSSRYLVKRTGEKVFLECVQDMDHENMFWYRQDPGLGLRLIYFSYDVKMKEKGDIPEGYSVSREKKERFSLILESASTNQTSMYLCASSRDWQWGELFFGEGSRLTVL.

This chain uses TRBV6-6 with TRBJ2-1; possibly TRBD2 for D (6 bases). Per germline, CDR1 MNHNY and CDR2 SVGAGI (reference sequence). The CDR3 contains 13 residues. The germline V and J ends were trimmed by 0 bases and 12 bases, with 12 bases remaining between them. In nucleotides, the CDR3 is TGTGCCAGCAGTTACTCGAGGGAGGCAATGCAGTTCTTC. As protein: CASSYSREAMQFF.

The J gene is TRBJ2-7, the V gene TRBV6-6; a weak D match, TRBD2 (6 bases). Between the trimmed V and J ends, which lost 6 bases and 3 bases, there was a span of 18 bases. This CDR3 is built from 15 residues. In germline, CDR1 is MNHNY, CDR2 SVGAGI (reference sequence). The CDR3 coding sequence is TGTGCCAGCAGCGACGTGGGTCGGGAGAACTACGAGCAGTACTTC. Translation gives CASSDVGRENYEQYF.

The chain employs TRBV6-5 and TRBJ1-5, with TRBD1 identical over 7 bases. Per germline, CDR1 MNHEY and CDR2 SVGAGI. J lost 1 base, V lost 5 bases, and 2 bases had no gene match. There are 14 residues in the CDR3. This chain's CDR3 is CASSPGGSNQPQHF. CDR3 DNA sequence: TGTGCCAGCAGTCCAGGGGGGAGCAATCAGCCCCAGCATTTT.

The rearrangement links TRBV9 to TRBJ1-4, with TRBD1 matching over 7 bases. V gave up 4 bases and J gave up 8 bases; unmatched junction bases: 8. In germline, CDR1 is SGDLS, CDR2 YYNGEE. The CDR3 contains 14 residues. CDR3: CASSPTGAYEKLFF. In DNA form, the CDR3 reads TGTGCCAGCAGCCCAACAGGGGCCTACGAAAAACTGTTTTTT.

The chain links TRBV27 to TRBJ2-7, with D maybe TRBD2 (5 bases). The CDR3 spans 18 residues. Germline lookup yields CDR1 MNHEY and CDR2 SMNVEV (reference sequence). Trimming pared 3 bases from V and 2 bases from J, leaving 23 bases between. This chain's CDR3 is CASSFLTTDSLKTYEQYF. The CDR3 bases are TGTGCCAGCAGTTTCTTAACCACGGACTCACTAAAAACCTACGAGCAGTACTTC.

This chain uses TRBV6-1 with TRBJ2-5, with 7 bases lining up with TRBD1. The germline V gene encodes CDR1 MNHNS and CDR2 SASEGT. V shed 0 bases, J shed 1 base, and the junction held 2 bases outside the gene matches. The CDR3 has 15 amino acids. The CDR3 coding sequence is TGTGCCAGCAGTGAAGCTAGGGACAGCCAAGAGACCCAGTACTTC. Its protein is CASSEARDSQETQYF.

CDR3 residues: CASSRTSEYEQYF. CDR3 coding DNA: TGTGCCAGCAGCCGGACTAGCGAGTACGAGCAGTACTTC. The chain is built from TRBV6-5 and TRBJ2-7; TRBD2 matches at 9 bases. This CDR3 has 13 residues. CDR1 and CDR2 from the germline V gene are MNHEY and SVGAGI. V shed 6 bases, J shed 4 bases, and the junction held 4 bases outside the gene matches.

The chain joins TRBV5-1 to TRBJ2-7; no reliable D call. The germline gives CDR1 SGHRS, CDR2 YFSETQ. This CDR3 contains 15 residues. The V end lost 0 bases, the J end lost 6 bases, and 16 bases lay between the germline ends. CDR3 nucleotide sequence: TGCGCCAGCAGCTTGGGAACCGTGGGCCCATCCGAGCAGTACTTC. It specifies CASSLGTVGPSEQYF.

A single count supports this clone. The J gene is TRBJ2-3, the V gene TRBV3-1 (or the pseudogene TRBV3-2); tentative D call: TRBD1 (5 bases). Germline lookup yields CDR1 LGHDT and CDR2 YNNKEL (reference sequence). Trimming took 5 bases from V and 2 from J, leaving 14 bases between them. This CDR3 comprises 15 residues. CDR3 region: CASSKTVLNTDTQYF. The CDR3 DNA reads as TGTGCCAGCAGCAAGACAGTTTTGAACACAGATACGCAGTATTTT.

The genes are TRBV30 and TRBJ2-1; 8 bases map to TRBD1. Losses at the gene ends were 2 bases for V and 0 bases for J; bases not matched to a gene: 3. This CDR3 comprises 15 residues. The germline CDR1 and CDR2 sequences are GTSNPN and SVGIG (reference sequence). Here the CDR3 DNA reads TGTGCCTGGAGTCAGGACAGGGCCTCCTACAATGAGCAGTTCTTC. This encodes CAWSQDRASYNEQFF.